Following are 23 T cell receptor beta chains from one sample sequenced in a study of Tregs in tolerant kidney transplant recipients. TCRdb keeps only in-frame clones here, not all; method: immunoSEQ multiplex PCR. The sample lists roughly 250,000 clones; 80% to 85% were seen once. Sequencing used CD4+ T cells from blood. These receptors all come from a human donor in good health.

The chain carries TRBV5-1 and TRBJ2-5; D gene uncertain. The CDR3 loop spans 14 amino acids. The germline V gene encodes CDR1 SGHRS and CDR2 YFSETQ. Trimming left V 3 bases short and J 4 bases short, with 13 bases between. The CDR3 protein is CASSYGSVGETQYF. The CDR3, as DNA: TGCGCCAGCAGCTATGGATCGGTGGGAGAGACCCAGTACTTC. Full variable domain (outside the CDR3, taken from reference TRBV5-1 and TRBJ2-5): KAGVTQTPRYLIKTRGQQVTLSCSPISGHRSVSWYQQTPGQGLQFLFEYFSETQRNKGNFPGRFSGRQFSNSRSEMNVSTLELGDSALYLCASSYGSVGETQYFGPGTRLLVL.

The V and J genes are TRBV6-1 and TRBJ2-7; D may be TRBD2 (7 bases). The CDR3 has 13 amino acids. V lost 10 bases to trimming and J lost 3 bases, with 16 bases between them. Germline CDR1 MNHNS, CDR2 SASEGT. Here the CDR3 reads CATSGASGYEQYF. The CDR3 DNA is TGTGCCACCTCGGGGGCTAGCGGCTACGAGCAGTACTTC.

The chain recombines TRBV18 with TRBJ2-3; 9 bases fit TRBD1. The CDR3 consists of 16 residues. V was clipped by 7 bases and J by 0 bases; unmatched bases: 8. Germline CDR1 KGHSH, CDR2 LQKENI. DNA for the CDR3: TGTGCCAGCTTCGAACAGGGGGCGCTGAGCACAGATACGCAGTATTTT. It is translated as CASFEQGALSTDTQYF.

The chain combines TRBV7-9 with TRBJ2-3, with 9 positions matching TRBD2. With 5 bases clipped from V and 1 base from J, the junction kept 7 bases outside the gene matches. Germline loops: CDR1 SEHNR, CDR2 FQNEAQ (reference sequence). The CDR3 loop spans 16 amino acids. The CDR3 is CASSPGRGGGTDTQYF. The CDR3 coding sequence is TGTGCCAGCAGCCCCGGGCGGGGGGGCGGCACAGATACGCAGTATTTT. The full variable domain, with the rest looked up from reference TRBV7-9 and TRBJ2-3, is DTGVSQNPRHKITKRGQNVTFRCDPISEHNRLYWYRQTLGQGPEFLTYFQNEAQLEKSRLLSDRFSAERPKGSFSTLEIQRTEQGDSAMYLCASSPGRGGGTDTQYFGPGTRLTVL.

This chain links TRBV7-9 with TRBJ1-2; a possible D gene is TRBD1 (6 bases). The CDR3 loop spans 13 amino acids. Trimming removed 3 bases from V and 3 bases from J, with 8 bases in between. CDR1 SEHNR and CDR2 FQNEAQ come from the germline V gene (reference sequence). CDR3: CASSFGQHYGYTF. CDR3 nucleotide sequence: TGTGCCAGCAGCTTCGGACAGCACTATGGCTACACCTTC. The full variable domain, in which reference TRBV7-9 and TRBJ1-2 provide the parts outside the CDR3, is DTGVSQNPRHKITKRGQNVTFRCDPISEHNRLYWYRQTLGQGPEFLTYFQNEAQLEKSRLLSDRFSAERPKGSFSTLEIQRTEQGDSAMYLCASSFGQHYGYTFGSGTRLTVV.

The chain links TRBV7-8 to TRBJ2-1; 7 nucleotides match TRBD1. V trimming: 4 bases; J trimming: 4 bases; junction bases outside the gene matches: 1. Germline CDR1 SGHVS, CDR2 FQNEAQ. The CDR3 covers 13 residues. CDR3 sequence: CASSSGQYNEQFF. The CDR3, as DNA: TGTGCCAGCAGCTCGGGACAGTACAATGAGCAGTTCTTC.

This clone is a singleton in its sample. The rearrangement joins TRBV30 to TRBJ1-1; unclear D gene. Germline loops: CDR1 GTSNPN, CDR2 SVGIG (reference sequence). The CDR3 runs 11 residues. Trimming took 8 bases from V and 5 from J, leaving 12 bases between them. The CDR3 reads CAMTGGTEAFF. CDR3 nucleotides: TGTGCCATGACGGGAGGAACTGAAGCTTTCTTT.

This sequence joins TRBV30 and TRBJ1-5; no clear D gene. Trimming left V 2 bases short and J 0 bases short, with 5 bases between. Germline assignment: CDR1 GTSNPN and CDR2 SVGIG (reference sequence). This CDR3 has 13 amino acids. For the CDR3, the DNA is TGTGCCTGGAGTCGGTATAGCAATCAGCCCCAGCATTTT. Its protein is CAWSRYSNQPQHF.

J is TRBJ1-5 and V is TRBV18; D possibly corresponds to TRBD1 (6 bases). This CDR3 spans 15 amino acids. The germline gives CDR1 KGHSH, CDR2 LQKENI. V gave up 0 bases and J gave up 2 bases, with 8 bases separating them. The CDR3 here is CASSPPGGGNQPQHF. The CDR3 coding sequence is TGTGCCAGCTCACCACCAGGGGGGGGCAATCAGCCCCAGCATTTT.

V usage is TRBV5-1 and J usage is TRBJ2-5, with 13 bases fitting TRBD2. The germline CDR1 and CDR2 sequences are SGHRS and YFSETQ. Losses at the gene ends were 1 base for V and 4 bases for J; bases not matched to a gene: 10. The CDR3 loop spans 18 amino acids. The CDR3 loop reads CASSLLPGLAGVGETQYF. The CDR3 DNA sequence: TGCGCCAGCAGCTTGCTCCCAGGACTAGCGGGGGTGGGAGAGACCCAGTACTTC.

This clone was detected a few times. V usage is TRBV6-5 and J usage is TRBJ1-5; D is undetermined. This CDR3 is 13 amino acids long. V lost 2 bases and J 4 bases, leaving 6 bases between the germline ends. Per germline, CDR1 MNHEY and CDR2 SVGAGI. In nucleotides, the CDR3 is TGTGCCAGCAGTTACGAGGTAAATCAGCCCCAGCATTTT. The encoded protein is CASSYEVNQPQHF.

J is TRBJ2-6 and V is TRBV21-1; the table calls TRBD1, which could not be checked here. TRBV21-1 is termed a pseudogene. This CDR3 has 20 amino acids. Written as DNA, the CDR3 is TGTGCCAGCAGCAAGTCCCGGGACAGGGGTACCTTCTCTGGGGCCAACGTCCTGACTTTC. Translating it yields CASSKSRDRGTFSGANVLTF.

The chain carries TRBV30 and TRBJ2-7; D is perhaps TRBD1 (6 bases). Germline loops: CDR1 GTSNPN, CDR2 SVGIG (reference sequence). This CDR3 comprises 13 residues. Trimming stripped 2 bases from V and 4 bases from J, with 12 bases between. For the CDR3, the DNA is TGTGCCTGGAGTAAGGACAGTGGTTACGAGCAGTACTTC. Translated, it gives CAWSKDSGYEQYF.

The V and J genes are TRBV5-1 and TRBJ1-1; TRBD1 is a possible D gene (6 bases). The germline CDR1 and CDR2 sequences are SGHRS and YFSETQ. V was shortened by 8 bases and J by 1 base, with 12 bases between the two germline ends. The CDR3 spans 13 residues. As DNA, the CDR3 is TGCGCCAGTCTGGACAGTCAGAACACTGAAGCTTTCTTT. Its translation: CASLDSQNTEAFF.

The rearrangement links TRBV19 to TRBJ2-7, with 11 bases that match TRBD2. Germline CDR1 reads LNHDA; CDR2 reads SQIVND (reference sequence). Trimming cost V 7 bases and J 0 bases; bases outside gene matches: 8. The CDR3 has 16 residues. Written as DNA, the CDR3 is TGTGCCAGTAATCCGGGACTAGCGGAACCCTCCTACGAGCAGTACTTC. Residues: CASNPGLAEPSYEQYF.

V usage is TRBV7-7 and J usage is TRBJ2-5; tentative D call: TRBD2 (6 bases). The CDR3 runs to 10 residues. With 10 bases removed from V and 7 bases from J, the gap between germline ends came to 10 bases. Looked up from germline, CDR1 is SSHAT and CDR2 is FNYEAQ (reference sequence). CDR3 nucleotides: TGTGCCACATCGGAGGGGACCCAGTACTTC. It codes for CATSEGTQYF.

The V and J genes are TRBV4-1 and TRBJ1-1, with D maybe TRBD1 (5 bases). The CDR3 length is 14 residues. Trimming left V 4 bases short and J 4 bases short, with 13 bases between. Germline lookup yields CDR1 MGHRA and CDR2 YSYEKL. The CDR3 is CASSPGGVLTEAFF. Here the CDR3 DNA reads TGCGCCAGCAGCCCTGGGGGAGTCCTCACTGAAGCTTTCTTT.

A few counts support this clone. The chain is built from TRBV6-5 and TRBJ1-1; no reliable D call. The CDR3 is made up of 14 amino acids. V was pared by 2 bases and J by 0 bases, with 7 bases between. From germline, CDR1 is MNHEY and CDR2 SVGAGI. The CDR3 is CASSYLQMNTEAFF. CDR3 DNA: TGTGCCAGCAGTTACCTTCAGATGAACACTGAAGCTTTCTTT.

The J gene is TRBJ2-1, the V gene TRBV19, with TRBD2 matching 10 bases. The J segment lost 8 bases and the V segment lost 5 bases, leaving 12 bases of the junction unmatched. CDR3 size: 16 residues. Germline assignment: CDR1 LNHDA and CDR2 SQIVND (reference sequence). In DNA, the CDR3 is TGTGCCAGTAGTTCCCCAGCGGGAGGGCTTAGGGATGAGCAGTTCTTC. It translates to CASSSPAGGLRDEQFF. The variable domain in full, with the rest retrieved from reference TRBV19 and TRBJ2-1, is DGGITQSPKYLFRKEGQNVTLSCEQNLNHDAMYWYRQDPGQGLRLIYYSQIVNDFQKGDIAEGYSVSREKKESFPLTVTSAQKNPTAFYLCASSSPAGGLRDEQFFGPGTRLTVL.

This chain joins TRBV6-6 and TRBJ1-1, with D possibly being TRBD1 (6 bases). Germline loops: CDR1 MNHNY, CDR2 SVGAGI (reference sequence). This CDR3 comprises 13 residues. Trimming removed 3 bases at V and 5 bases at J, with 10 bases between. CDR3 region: CASSYFRGTEAFF. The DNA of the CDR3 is TGTGCCAGCAGTTATTTCAGGGGAACTGAAGCTTTCTTT.

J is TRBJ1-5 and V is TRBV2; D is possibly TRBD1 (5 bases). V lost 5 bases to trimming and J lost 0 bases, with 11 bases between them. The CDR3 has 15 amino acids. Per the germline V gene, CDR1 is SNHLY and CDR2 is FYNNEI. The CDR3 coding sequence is TGTGCCAGCAGTCCGGGACCGGCTAGCAATCAGCCCCAGCATTTT. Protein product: CASSPGPASNQPQHF.

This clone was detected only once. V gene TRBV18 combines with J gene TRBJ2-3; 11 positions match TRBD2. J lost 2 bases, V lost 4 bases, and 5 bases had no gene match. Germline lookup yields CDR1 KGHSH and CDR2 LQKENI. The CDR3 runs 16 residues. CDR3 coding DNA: TGTGCCAGCTCACGCACTAGCGGGGGATTCACAGATACGCAGTATTTT. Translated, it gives CASSRTSGGFTDTQYF.

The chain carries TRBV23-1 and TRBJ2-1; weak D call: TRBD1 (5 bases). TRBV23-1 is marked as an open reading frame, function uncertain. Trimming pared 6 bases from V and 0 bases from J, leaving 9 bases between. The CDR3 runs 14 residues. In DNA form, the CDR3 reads TGCGCCAGCAGGACAGTTCTCTCCTACAATGAGCAGTTCTTC. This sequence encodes CASRTVLSYNEQFF.